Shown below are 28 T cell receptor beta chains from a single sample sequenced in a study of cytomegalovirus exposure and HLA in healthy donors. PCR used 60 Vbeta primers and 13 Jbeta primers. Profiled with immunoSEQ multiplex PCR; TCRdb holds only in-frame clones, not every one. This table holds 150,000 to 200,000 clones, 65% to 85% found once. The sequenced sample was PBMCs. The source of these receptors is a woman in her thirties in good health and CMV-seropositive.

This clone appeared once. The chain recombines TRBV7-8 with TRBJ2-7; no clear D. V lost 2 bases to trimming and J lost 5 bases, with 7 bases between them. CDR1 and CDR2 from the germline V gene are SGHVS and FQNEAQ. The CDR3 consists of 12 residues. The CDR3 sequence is CASSLITNEQYF. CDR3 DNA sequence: TGTGCCAGCAGCTTAATAACAAACGAGCAGTACTTC.

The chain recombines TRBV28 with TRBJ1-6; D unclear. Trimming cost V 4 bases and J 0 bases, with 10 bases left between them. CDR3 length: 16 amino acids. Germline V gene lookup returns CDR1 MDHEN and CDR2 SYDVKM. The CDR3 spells CASSSAGSSYNSPLHF. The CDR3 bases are TGTGCCAGCAGTTCCGCGGGGAGCTCCTATAATTCACCCCTCCACTTT. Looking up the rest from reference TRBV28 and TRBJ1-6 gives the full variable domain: DVKVTQSSRYLVKRTGEKVFLECVQDMDHENMFWYRQDPGLGLRLIYFSYDVKMKEKGDIPEGYSVSREKKERFSLILESASTNQTSMYLCASSSAGSSYNSPLHFGNGTRLTVT.

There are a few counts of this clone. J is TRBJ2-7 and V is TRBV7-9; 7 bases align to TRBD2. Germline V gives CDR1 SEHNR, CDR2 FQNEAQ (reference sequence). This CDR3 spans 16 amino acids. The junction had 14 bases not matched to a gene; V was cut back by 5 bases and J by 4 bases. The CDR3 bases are TGTGCCAGCAGCCCCAATGAGGGTGCGGGGGTTTACGAGCAGTACTTC. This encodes CASSPNEGAGVYEQYF. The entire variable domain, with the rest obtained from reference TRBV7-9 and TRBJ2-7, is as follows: DTGVSQNPRHKITKRGQNVTFRCDPISEHNRLYWYRQTLGQGPEFLTYFQNEAQLEKSRLLSDRFSAERPKGSFSTLEIQRTEQGDSAMYLCASSPNEGAGVYEQYFGPGTRLTVT.

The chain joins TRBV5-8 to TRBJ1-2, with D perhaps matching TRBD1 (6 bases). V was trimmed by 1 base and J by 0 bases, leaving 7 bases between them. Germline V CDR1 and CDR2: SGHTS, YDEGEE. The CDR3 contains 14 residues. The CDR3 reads CASSLRTANYGYTF. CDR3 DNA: TGTGCCAGCAGCTTGAGGACAGCTAACTATGGCTACACCTTC.

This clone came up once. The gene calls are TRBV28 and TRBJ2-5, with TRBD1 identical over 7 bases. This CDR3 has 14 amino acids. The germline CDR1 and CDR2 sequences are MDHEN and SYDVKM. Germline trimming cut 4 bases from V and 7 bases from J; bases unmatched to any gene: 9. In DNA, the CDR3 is TGTGCCAGCAGTTCGGGACAGTCACGGTGGACCCAGTACTTC. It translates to CASSSGQSRWTQYF.

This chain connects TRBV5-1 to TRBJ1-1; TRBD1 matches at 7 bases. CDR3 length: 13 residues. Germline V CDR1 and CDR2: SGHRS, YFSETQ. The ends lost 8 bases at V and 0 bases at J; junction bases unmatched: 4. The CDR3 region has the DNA TGCGCCAGTAAGACAGGGTTGAACACTGAAGCTTTCTTT. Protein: CASKTGLNTEAFF.

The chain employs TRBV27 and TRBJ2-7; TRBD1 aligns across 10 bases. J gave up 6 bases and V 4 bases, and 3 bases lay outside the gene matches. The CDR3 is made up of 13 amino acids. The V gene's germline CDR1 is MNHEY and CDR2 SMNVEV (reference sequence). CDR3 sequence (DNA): TGTGCCAGCAGTTCCGGACAGGGGGTCGAGCAGTACTTC. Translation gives CASSSGQGVEQYF.

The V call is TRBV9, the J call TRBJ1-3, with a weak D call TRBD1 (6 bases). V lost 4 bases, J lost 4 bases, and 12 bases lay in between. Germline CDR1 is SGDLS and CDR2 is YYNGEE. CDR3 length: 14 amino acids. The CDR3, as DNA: TGTGCCAGCAGCATACAGGGTGCCGGAAACACCATATATTTT. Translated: CASSIQGAGNTIYF.

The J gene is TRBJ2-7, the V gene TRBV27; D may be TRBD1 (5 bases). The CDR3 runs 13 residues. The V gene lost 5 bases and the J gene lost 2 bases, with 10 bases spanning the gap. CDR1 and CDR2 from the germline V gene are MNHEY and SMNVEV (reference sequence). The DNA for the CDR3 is TGTGCCAGCAGTCCCCGGACACCCTACGAGCAGTACTTC. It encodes CASSPRTPYEQYF.

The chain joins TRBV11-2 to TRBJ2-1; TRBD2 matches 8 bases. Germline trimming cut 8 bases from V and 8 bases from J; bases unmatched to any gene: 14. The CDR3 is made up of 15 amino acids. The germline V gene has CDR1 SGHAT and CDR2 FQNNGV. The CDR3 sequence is CASASGGLARYEQFF. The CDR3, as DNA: TGTGCCAGCGCTTCGGGAGGACTAGCTCGTTATGAGCAGTTCTTC.

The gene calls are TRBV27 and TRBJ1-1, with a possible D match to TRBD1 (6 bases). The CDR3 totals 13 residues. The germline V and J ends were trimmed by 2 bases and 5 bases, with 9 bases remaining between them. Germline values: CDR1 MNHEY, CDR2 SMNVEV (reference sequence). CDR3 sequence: CASSLGGRTEAFF. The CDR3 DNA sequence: TGTGCCAGCAGTTTAGGGGGCAGGACTGAAGCTTTCTTT.

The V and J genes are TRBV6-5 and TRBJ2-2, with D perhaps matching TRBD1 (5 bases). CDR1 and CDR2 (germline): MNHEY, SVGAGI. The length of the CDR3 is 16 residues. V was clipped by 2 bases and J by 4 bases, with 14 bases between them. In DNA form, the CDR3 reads TGTGCCAGCAGTTACGGGCCGACAGCAATCACCGGGGAGCTGTTTTTT. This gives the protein CASSYGPTAITGELFF.

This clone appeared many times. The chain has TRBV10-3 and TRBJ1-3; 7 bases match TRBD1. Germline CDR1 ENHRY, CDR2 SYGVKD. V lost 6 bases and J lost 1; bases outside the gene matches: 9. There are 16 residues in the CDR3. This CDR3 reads CAISQDRSPSGNTIYF. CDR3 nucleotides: TGTGCCATCAGCCAGGACAGGTCCCCTTCTGGAAACACCATATATTTT.

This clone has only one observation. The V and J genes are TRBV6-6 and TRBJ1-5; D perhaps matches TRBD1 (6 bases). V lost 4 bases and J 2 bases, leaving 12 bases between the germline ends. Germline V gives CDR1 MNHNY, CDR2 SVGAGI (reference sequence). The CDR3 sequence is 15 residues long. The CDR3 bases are TGTGCCAGCAGTTTGGGGGGGGCAGGCAATCAGCCCCAGCATTTT. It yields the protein CASSLGGAGNQPQHF.

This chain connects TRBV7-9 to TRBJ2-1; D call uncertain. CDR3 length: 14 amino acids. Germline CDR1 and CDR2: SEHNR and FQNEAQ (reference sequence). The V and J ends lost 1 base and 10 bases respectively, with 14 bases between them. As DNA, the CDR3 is TGTGCCAGCAGCTTAGGGCGGCAACCCGGCGAGCAGTTCTTC. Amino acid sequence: CASSLGRQPGEQFF.

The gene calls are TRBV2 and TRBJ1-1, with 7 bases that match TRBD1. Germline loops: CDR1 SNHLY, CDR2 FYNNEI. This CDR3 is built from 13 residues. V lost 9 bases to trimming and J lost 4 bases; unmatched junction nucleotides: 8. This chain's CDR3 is CARTTGRSTEAFF. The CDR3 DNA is TGTGCCAGGACGACAGGGAGGAGCACTGAAGCTTTCTTT.

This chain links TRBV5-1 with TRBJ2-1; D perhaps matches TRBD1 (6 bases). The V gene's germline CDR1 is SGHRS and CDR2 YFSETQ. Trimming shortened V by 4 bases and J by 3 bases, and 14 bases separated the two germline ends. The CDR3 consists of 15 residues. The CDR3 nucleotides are TGCGCCAGCAGCAAAGGGGGAGTCGGCTACAATGAGCAGTTCTTC. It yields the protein CASSKGGVGYNEQFF.

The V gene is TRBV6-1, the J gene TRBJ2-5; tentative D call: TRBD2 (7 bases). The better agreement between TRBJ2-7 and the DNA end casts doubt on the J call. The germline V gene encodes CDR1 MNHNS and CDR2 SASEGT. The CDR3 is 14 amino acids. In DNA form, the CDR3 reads TGTGCCAGCACCCTAAGGGGGGGAGGGTACGAGCAGTACTTC. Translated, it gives CASTLRGGGYEQYF.

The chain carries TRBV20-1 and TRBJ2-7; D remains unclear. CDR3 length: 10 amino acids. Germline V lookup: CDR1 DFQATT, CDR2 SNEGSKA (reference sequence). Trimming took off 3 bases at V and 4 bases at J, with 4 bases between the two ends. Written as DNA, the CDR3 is TGCAGTGCTAGTCGTTACGAGCAGTACTTC. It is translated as CSASRYEQYF.

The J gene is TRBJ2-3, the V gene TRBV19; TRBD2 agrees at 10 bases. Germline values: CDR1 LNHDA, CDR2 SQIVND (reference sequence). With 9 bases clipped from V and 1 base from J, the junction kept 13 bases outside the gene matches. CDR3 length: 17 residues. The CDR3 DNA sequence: TGTGCCAGCGCCGGTCTAGCGGGGGAGAGAGGCACAGATACGCAGTATTTT. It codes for CASAGLAGERGTDTQYF.

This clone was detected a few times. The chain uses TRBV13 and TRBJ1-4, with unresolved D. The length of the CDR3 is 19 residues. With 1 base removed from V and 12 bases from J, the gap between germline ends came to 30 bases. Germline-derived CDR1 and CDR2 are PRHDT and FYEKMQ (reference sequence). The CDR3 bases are TGTGCCAGCAGCTTAGCTTCCTTCTTCTCCGATCCATCGGGTGTTGAACTGTTTTTT. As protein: CASSLASFFSDPSGVELFF.

The CDR3 spells CAIRGTGETQYF. The CDR3 nucleotides read TGTGCCATCAGGGGGACAGGGGAGACCCAGTACTTC. This chain uses TRBV10-3 with TRBJ2-5; 9 bases agree with TRBD1. CDR1 is ENHRY and CDR2 is SYGVKD in the germline V gene. The V segment lost 6 bases and the J segment 5 bases; nucleotides outside the gene matches: 1. The CDR3 runs 12 residues.

CDR3 region: CASRPLLAQETQYF. The DNA of the CDR3 is TGTGCCAGCAGACCTCTACTAGCGCAAGAGACCCAGTACTTC. This sequence joins TRBV6-1 and TRBJ2-5, with 7 bases identical to TRBD2. The V gene end was trimmed by 6 bases and the J gene end by 2 bases; junction bases not matched to a gene: 6. From germline, CDR1 is MNHNS and CDR2 SASEGT. The CDR3 is made up of 14 amino acids.

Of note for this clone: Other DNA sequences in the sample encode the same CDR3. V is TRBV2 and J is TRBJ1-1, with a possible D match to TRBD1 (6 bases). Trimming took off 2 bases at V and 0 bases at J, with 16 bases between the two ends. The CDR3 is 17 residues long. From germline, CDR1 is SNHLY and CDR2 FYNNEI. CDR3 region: CASSESGQHLMNTEAFF. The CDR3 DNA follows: TGTGCCAGCAGTGAATCAGGACAGCATCTCATGAACACTGAAGCTTTCTTT.

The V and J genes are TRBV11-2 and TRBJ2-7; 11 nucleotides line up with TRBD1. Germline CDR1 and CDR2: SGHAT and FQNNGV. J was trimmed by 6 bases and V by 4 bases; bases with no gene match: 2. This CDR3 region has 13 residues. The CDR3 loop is CASSYGTGGEQYF. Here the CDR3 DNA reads TGTGCCAGCAGCTACGGGACAGGGGGCGAGCAGTACTTC.

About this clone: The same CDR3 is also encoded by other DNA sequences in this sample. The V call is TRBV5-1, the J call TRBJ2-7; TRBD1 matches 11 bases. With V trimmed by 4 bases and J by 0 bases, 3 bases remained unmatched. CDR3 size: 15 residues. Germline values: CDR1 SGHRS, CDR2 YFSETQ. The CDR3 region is CASSLGTGGSYEQYF. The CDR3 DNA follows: TGCGCCAGCAGCCTCGGGACAGGGGGCTCCTACGAGCAGTACTTC.

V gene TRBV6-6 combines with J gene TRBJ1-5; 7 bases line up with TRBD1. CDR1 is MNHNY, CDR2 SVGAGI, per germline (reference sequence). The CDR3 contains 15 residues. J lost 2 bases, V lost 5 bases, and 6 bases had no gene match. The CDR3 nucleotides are TGTGCCAGCAGTCCCAACAGGGGAGGCAATCAGCCCCAGCATTTT. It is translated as CASSPNRGGNQPQHF.

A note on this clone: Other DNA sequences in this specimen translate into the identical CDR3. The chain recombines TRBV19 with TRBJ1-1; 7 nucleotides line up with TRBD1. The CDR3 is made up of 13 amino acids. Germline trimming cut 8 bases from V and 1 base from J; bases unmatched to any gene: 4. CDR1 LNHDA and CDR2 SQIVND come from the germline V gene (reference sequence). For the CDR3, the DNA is TGTGCCAGTTCGGACAGGCCGAACACTGAAGCTTTCTTT. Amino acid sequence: CASSDRPNTEAFF. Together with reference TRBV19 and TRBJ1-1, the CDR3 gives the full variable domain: DGGITQSPKYLFRKEGQNVTLSCEQNLNHDAMYWYRQDPGQGLRLIYYSQIVNDFQKGDIAEGYSVSREKKESFPLTVTSAQKNPTAFYLCASSDRPNTEAFFGQGTRLTVV.